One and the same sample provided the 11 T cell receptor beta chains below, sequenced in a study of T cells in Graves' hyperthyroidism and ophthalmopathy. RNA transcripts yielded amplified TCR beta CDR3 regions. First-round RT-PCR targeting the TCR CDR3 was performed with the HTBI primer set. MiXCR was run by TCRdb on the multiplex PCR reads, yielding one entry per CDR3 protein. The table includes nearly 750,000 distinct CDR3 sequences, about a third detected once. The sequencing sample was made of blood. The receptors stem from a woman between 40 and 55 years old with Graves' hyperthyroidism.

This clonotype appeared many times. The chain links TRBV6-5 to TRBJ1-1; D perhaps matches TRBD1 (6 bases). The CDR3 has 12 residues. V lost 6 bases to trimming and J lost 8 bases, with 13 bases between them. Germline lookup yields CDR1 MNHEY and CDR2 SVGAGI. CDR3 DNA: TGTGCCAGCAGCTGGACTCAGGGGGAAGCTTTCTTT. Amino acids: CASSWTQGEAFF.

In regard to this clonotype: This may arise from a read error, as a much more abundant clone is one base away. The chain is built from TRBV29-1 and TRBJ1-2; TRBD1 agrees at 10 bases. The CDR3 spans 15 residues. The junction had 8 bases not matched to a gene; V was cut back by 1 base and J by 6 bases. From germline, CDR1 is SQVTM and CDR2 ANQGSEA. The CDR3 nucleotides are TGCAGCGTTGAAGGAACGCTCGGGACAGGGGATGGCTACACCTTC. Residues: CSVEGTLGTGDGYTF.

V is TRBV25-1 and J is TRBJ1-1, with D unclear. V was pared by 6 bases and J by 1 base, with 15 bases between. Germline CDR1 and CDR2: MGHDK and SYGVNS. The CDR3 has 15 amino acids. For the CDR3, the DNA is TGTGCCAGCAGCGACCCGCCGTGGGGGAACACTGAAGCTTTCTTT. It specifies CASSDPPWGNTEAFF.

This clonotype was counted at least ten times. The CDR3 DNA reads as TGTGCCAGCAGCTATACAGGCTTTAGCAATCAGCCCCAGCATTTT. This encodes CASSYTGFSNQPQHF. This chain connects TRBV7-2 to TRBJ1-5, with D perhaps matching TRBD1 (5 bases). V gave up 4 bases and J gave up 0 bases, with 10 bases separating them. This CDR3 region has 15 residues. Germline CDR1 reads SGHTA; CDR2 reads FQGNSA.

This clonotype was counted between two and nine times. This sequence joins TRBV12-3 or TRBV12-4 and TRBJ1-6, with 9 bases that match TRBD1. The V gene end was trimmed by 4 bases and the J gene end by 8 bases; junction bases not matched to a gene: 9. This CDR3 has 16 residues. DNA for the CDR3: TGTGCCAGCAGTTCCCCGGGACAGGGACCGGATTCACCCCTCCACTTT. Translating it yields CASSSPGQGPDSPLHF.

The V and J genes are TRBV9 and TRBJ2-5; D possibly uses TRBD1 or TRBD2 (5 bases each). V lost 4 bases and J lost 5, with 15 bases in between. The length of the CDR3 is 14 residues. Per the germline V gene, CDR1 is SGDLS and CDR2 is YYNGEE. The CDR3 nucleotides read TGTGCCAGCAGCCCTCCGGGACGAGTCGAGACCCAGTACTTC. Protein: CASSPPGRVETQYF.

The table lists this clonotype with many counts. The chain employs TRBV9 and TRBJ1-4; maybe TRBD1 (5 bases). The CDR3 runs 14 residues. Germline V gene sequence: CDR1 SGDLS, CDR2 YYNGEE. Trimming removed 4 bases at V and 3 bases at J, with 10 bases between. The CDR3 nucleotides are TGTGCCAGCAGCCCTGGACAAGCTAATGAAAAACTGTTTTTT. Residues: CASSPGQANEKLFF. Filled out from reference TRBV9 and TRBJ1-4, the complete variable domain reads DSGVTQTPKHLITATGQRVTLRCSPRSGDLSVYWYQQSLDQGLQFLIQYYNGEERAKGNILERFSAQQFPDLHSELNLSSLELGDSALYFCASSPGQANEKLFFGSGTQLSVL.

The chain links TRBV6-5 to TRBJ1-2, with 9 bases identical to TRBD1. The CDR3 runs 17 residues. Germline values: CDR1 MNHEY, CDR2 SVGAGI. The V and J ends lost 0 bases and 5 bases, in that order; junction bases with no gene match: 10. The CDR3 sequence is CASSYSTGGGAQYGYTF. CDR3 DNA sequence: TGTGCCAGCAGTTACTCGACAGGGGGTGGTGCGCAATATGGCTACACCTTC.

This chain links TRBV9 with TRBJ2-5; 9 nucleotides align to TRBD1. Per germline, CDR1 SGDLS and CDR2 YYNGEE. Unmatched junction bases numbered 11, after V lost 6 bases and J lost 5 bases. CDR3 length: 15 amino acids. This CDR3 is CASTQNRGLGETQYF. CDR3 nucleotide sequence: TGTGCCAGCACACAGAACAGGGGGCTTGGGGAGACCCAGTACTTC. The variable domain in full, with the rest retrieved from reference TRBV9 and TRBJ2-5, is DSGVTQTPKHLITATGQRVTLRCSPRSGDLSVYWYQQSLDQGLQFLIQYYNGEERAKGNILERFSAQQFPDLHSELNLSSLELGDSALYFCASTQNRGLGETQYFGPGTRLLVL.

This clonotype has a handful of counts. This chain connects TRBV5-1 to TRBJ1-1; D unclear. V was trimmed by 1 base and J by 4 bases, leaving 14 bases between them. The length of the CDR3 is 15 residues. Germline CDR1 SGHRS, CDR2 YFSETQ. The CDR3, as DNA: TGCGCCAGCAGCTTGAGTCCAGGTGAAGGCACTGAAGCTTTCTTT. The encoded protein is CASSLSPGEGTEAFF.

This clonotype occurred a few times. The CDR3 DNA reads as TGCGCCAGCAGCCAAGATAGCAGCGGGGGGATATACGAGCAGTACTTC. Its protein is CASSQDSSGGIYEQYF. J is TRBJ2-7 and V is TRBV4-3; TRBD2 matches 9 bases. Losses at the gene ends were 0 bases for V and 4 bases for J; bases not matched to a gene: 7. The CDR3 totals 16 residues. Germline CDR1 and CDR2: LGHNA and YSLEER.